This T cell receptor beta chain was identified in a study of post-analysis software for immune sequencing data. At the level of the study: Multiple sclerosis in the patients followed relapsing-remitting, secondary progressive and progressive-relapsing courses. General observations from the study: The study found TRBV5-6, TRBV5-1 and TRBV20-1 among roughly 5 TRBV segments more frequent in patients than controls. The F measure placed samples prepared in the same batch into strongly shared clusters.

V dropped 4 bases and J dropped 1 base, with 19 bases sitting between them. CDR1 MGHRA and CDR2 YSYEKL come from the germline V gene. The CDR3 runs to 17 residues. Presence of unique molecular identifiers characterized the TCR beta cDNA libraries. T cells numbering about 0.85 to 11 million yielded cDNA molecules that totaled roughly 500,000. TCRdb redid the calling of the PCR reads with MiXCR, one entry per CDR3 protein. This sample has around 180,000 distinct CDR3 sequences, with 25% to 35% found just once. In regard to this clonotype: Its antigen remains unidentified.

Material: blood. The source of this sequence is a girl between 10 and 17 years old with multiple sclerosis. The genes are TRBV4-1 and TRBJ1-1; D is uncertain. The CDR3 DNA reads TGCGCCAGCAGCCCTCTTCTCTCCCCTTTGAGGAACACTGAAGCTTTCTTT. This gives the protein CASSPLLSPLRNTEAFF.